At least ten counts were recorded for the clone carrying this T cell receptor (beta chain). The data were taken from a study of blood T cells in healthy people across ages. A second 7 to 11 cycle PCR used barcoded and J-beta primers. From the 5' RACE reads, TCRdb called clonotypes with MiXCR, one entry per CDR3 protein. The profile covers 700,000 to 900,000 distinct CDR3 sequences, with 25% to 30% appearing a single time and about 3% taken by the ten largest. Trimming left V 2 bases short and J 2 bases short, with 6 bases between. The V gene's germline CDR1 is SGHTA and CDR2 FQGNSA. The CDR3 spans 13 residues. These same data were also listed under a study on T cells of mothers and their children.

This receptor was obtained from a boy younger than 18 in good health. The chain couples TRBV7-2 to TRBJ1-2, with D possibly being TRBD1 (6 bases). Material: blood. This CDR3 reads CASSLQGNYGYTF. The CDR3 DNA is TGTGCCAGCAGCTTACAGGGGAACTATGGCTACACCTTC.